This T cell receptor beta chain was recorded in a study of PD-L1 blockade in urothelial cancer. Study details: Bladder-origin urothelial cancer in males described about 85% of the roughly 29 patients. Median T cell yield from blood was 110,000 to 150,000.

Produced via immunoSEQ multiplex PCR; TCRdb's table is partial and in-frame only. The table has some 80,000 clones, roughly 87% seen once; the top ten hold around 5%. The CDR3 has 12 amino acids. The V end was cut by 1 base, the J end by 5 bases, with 5 bases between. CDR1 and CDR2 from the germline V gene are KGHSH and LQKENI. Patients were living with locally advanced or metastatic urothelial carcinoma. The genes are TRBV18 and TRBJ2-5, with D uncertain. This clonotype was obtained from a woman aged 70 to 79 with urothelial cancer. Sample: PBMCs, taken around atezolizumab (anti-PD-L1) treatment. The CDR3 reads CASSPLRETQYF. The CDR3 bases are TGTGCCAGCTCACCACTGCGGGAGACCCAGTACTTC.